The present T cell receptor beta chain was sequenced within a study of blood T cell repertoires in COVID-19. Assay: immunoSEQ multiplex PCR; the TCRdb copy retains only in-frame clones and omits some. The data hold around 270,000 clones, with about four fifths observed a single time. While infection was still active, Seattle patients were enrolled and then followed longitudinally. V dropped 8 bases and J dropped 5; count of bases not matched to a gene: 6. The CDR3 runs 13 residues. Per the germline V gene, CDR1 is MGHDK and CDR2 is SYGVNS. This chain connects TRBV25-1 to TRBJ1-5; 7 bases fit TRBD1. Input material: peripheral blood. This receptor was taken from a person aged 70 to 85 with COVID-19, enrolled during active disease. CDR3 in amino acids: CASSTGLDQPQHF. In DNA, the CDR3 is TGTGCCAGCTCGACAGGGCTCGATCAGCCCCAGCATTTT.